Listed below are T cell receptor beta chains from one sample, sequenced in a study of blood T cell repertoires in COVID-19. The repertoire was sequenced with immunoSEQ multiplex PCR; TCRdb's copy has only in-frame clones and lacks some. The sample carries over 350,000 clones, roughly 91% recorded once. Material for sequencing was PBMCs or T cells enriched from blood (not recorded which). The receptors derive from a woman aged 18-29 years who had recovered from COVID-19. Each CDR3 is given with its conserved first and last residue. A D gene is named only where the DNA matches it firmly. Not all rows give a size; the values are once, few, many and, for expanded clones, a class.

TRBV6-2/TRBV6-3,-,TRBJ1-5,TRBD1,TGTGCCAGCAGTTACTCGACGGCAGGGGGCTACAATCAGCCCCAGCATTTT,CASSYSTAGGYNQPQHF
TRBV19,-,TRBJ2-1,-,TGTGCCAGTAGTATAACATGGGTCGGGGGGCGGCAGGATGAGCAGTTCTTC,CASSITWVGGRQDEQFF
TRBV15,few,TRBJ2-5,-,TGTGCCACCAGCTCCTACAGGTCCAGGGCCCAGTACTTC,CATSSYRSRAQYF
TRBV9,-,TRBJ2-7,-,TGTGCCAGCAGCGCCTTATACGAGCAGTACTTC,CASSALYEQYF
TRBV3-1/TRBV3-2,-,TRBJ2-7,-,TGTGCCAGCAGCCAAGTTCCGACGACGGGCGAGCAGTACTTC,CASSQVPTTGEQYF
TRBV7-9,-,TRBJ2-2,TRBD1,TGTGCCAGCAGCTTAGTTTGGACAGGGGACAGGGAGCTGTTTTTT,CASSLVWTGDRELFF
TRBV30,-,TRBJ1-1,-,TGTGCCGCGGTTAGGGGGAGTGAAGCTTTCTTT,CAAVRGSEAFF
TRBV5-1,-,TRBJ1-5,-,TGCGCCAGCAGCCACGGAGACCGCTCGCCCCAGCATTTT,CASSHGDRSPQHF
TRBV28,-,TRBJ1-1,TRBD1,TGTGCCAGCAGTACGGACAGGGGGTGGGCTGAAGCTTTCTTT,CASSTDRGWAEAFF
TRBV6-5,-,TRBJ2-2,-,TGTGCCAGCAGTTACGAGGGTTTGGCCGGGGAGCTGTTTTTT,CASSYEGLAGELFF
TRBV6-4,-,TRBJ2-5,-,TGTGCCAGCCCCTGGTCGTCGGGTAGGGAGACCCAGTACTTC,CASPWSSGRETQYF
TRBV29-1,-,TRBJ1-2,-,TGCAGCGTTGGGGCCGGGACAACCTATGGCTACACCTTC,CSVGAGTTYGYTF
TRBV5-3,-,TRBJ1-3,-,TGTGCCAGAAGCTTGGGGGGCGAACTTTACTCTGGAAACACCATATATTTT,CARSLGGELYSGNTIYF
TRBV18,-,TRBJ1-1,-,TGTGCCAGCTCACCAACGGGGATGAACACTGAAGCTTTCTTT,CASSPTGMNTEAFF
TRBV29-1,-,TRBJ1-1,-,TGCAGCGTTGAACCTCGTGGAGGGTACACTGAAGCTTTCTTT,CSVEPRGGYTEAFF
TRBV10-3,-,TRBJ2-3,-,TGTGCCATCAGTGGAGGGAAAGATACGCAGTATTTT,CAISGGKDTQYF
TRBV3-1/TRBV3-2,-,TRBJ2-2,TRBD2,TGTGCCAGCAGGCTTACTAGCGGGGATGGCACCGGGGAGCTGTTTTTT,CASRLTSGDGTGELFF
TRBV9,-,TRBJ2-1,TRBD1,TGTGCCAGCAGCGTAGCGGGACAGGGGGAAGGTGAGCAGTTCTTC,CASSVAGQGEGEQFF
TRBV4-1,-,TRBJ1-2,-,TGCGCCAGCAGCCCAACCGTTGACAGTCTTAACTATGGCTACACCTTC,CASSPTVDSLNYGYTF
TRBV5-1,-,TRBJ1-6,-,TGCGCCAGCAGCTTGGACAGGTATAATTCACCCCTCCACTTT,CASSLDRYNSPLHF
TRBV2,-,TRBJ2-7,-,TGTGCCAGCAGTGAAAGGGGATCGACAGGCTACGAGCAGTACTTC,CASSERGSTGYEQYF
TRBV21-1,-,TRBJ2-3,-,TGTGCCAGCAGCAAAGCACTAGCGGGGAATAATACGCAGTATTTT,CASSKALAGNNTQYF
TRBV11-2,-,TRBJ2-1,-,TGTGCCAGCAGCTATATTCAGGACAGCTTAAATGAGCAGTTCTTC,CASSYIQDSLNEQFF
TRBV5-1,-,TRBJ1-1,-,TGCGCCAGCAGCCGAGCGGGGGTGGGCACTGAAGCTTTCTTT,CASSRAGVGTEAFF
TRBV28,once,TRBJ1-4,-,TGTGCCAGCAGTCCATTTTCGGGGGTGGCTAATGAAAAACTGTTTTTT,CASSPFSGVANEKLFF
TRBV28,-,TRBJ2-7,TRBD1,TGTGCCAGCAGGGGGACAGAGTACGAGCAGTACTTC,CASRGTEYEQYF
TRBV3-1/TRBV3-2,-,TRBJ1-4,-,TGTGCCAGCAGCCCGACAGCAACTAATGAAAAACTGTTTTTT,CASSPTATNEKLFF
TRBV19,-,TRBJ1-2,TRBD1,TGTGCCAGCACCTCAGCCGGGACAGGCGAGGAGGGCTACACCTTC,CASTSAGTGEEGYTF
TRBV28,-,TRBJ1-2,-,TGTGCCAGCAGTCTAAAGTTGGGGCTCTATAGCTACACCTTC,CASSLKLGLYSYTF
TRBV5-4,-,TRBJ2-7,-,TGTGCCAGCAGCTTGGACAGGGGGGGATCCTACGAGCAGTACTTC,CASSLDRGGSYEQYF
TRBV6-5,-,TRBJ1-2,-,TGTGCCACTGGAAGGGGGGGAGGGTTCTATGGCTACACCTTC,CATGRGGGFYGYTF
TRBV4-1,-,TRBJ2-7,TRBD1,TGCGCCAGCAGCCAAGGACAGGGGGCCTACGAGCAGTACTTC,CASSQGQGAYEQYF
TRBV27,once,TRBJ2-7,-,TGTGCCAGCAGTTTATTTCGGGGGACCTACGAGCAGTACTTC,CASSLFRGTYEQYF
TRBV10-3,-,TRBJ2-7,TRBD2,TGTGCCATCGAGGGGATTCGGGACTATTCCTACGAGCAGTACTTC,CAIEGIRDYSYEQYF
TRBV28,-,TRBJ2-7,-,TGTGCCAGCAGTCCACGGGGGTCCGAGCAGTACTTC,CASSPRGSEQYF
TRBV7-3,-,TRBJ2-3,TRBD2,TGTGCCAGCAGCTCTCGGGGGGTGTTGGATACGCAGTATTTT,CASSSRGVLDTQYF
TRBV7-6,-,TRBJ1-2,-,TGTGCCAGCAGCGGTAGACGAGGACAGTCCGATAACTATGGCTACACCTTC,CASSGRRGQSDNYGYTF
TRBV29-1,once,TRBJ1-1,-,TGCAGCGTAGTCCGGGACACGGCTGCATCTGAAGCTTTCTTT,CSVVRDTAASEAFF
TRBV7-3,-,TRBJ2-3,TRBD2,TGTGCCAGCAGCAGGACTAGCGGGGTCCCAGATACGCAGTATTTT,CASSRTSGVPDTQYF
TRBV2,-,TRBJ1-5,-,TGTGCCAGCAGTGAAGAATTCGGACCCCACCGGGGAGGCAATCAGCCCCAGCATTTT,CASSEEFGPHRGGNQPQHF
TRBV3-1/TRBV3-2,-,TRBJ1-1,-,TGTGCCAGCAGCCAGCAAGGGAGTATCAACACTGAAGCTTTCTTT,CASSQQGSINTEAFF
TRBV11-2,-,TRBJ2-7,TRBD2,TGTGCCAGCAGCTTAAGTACCCGGACTAGCGGGCCAACCTACGAGCAGTACTTC,CASSLSTRTSGPTYEQYF
TRBV10-3,-,TRBJ2-1,TRBD2,TGTGCCATCAGTGAGTCGAGCGGGGGGACGTACAATGAGCAGTTCTTC,CAISESSGGTYNEQFF
TRBV7-2,-,TRBJ1-1,-,TGTGCCAGCAGCTTAGCGTCAGGGCGGAGGAACACTGAAGCTTTCTTT,CASSLASGRRNTEAFF
TRBV5-4,-,TRBJ2-7,TRBD1,TGTGCCAGCAGCTTGACAGGACAGGGGGCTTACGAGCAGTACTTC,CASSLTGQGAYEQYF
TRBV19,-,TRBJ1-6,TRBD1,TGTGCCAGTAGTAGTGACAGGGAGAATTCACCCCTCCACTTT,CASSSDRENSPLHF